What follows is one T cell receptor beta chain and its context. This clonotype was observed at least ten times. Its antigen specificity is not known. The record has no base qualities; no much larger clone is one base away. The data stem from a study of CD8 T cells in ankylosing spondylitis (dated by TCRdb to between 2016 and 2019). Turning to the overall study: To find TCR variants linked to disease, the study profiled T cell receptor beta repertoires in ankylosing spondylitis patients and healthy donors. Samples of peripheral blood were taken, and for ankylosing spondylitis patients, synovial fluid was collected as well. The full study cohort comprised approximately 23 ankylosing spondylitis patients and about 110 healthy donors.

Sequencer: Illumina HiSeq 2500. Quantitative 5'-RACE with molecular barcodes was the method used to prepare the TCR beta libraries. Concerning the study's data processing: A new computational method, built on a probabilistic model of VDJ rearrangement, was used to identify disease-linked TCR variants. TCRdb reran the public reads through fastp at Q25 and MiXCR, keeping productive beta chains. Identical CDR3 protein sequences are pooled into one entry, listed with their most common genes and DNA. TCRdb's processing, not the authors' own work, is the source of the V and J calls. The sample table holds about 300,000 distinct CDR3 sequences, of which roughly 20% were seen once. The ten largest clones take up around 3.2% of the sample. Overall study outcomes, separate from this receptor: The disease-linked clones had a CD8+ phenotype and were found at relatively low frequencies in peripheral blood. A TCR beta motif made up of under ten highly homologous amino acid variants appeared to be characteristic of blood from ankylosing spondylitis patients. Some motif variants had previously been reported in the synovial fluid and blood of reactive arthritis patients, which suggests shared mechanisms of disease initiation. The disease-linked clones were reported as significantly enriched in matched synovial fluid samples from ankylosing spondylitis patients.

CDR3 length: 11 amino acids, cysteine to phenylalanine. Only the CDR3 portion is preserved as DNA: 33 bases, with reading frame beginning at the first base. Via the germline V gene (reference sequence), CDR1 is DFQATT and CDR2 SNEGSKA. Material: blood, either unsorted or a sorted T cell fraction (not recorded which). Rearrangement joined TRBV20-1 to TRBJ2-5; there is no confident call for the D gene. This TCR was sampled from a female donor with ankylosing spondylitis or in good health (not recorded which). The nucleotide sequence reads TGCAGCAAATATCTGGGGGAGACCCAGTACTTC. It translates to CSKYLGETQYF.